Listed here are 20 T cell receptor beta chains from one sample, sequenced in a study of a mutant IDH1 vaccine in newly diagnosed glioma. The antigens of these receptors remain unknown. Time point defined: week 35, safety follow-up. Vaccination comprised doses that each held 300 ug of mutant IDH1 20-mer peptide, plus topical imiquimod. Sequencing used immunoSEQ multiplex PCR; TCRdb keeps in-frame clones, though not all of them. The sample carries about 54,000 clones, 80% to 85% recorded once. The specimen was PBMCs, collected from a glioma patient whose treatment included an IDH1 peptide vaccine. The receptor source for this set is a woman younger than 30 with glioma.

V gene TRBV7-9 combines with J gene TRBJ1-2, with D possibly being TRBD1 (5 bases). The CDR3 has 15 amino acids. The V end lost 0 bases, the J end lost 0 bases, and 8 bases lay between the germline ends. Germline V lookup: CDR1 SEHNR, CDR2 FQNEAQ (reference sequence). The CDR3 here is CASSLAGTTNYGYTF. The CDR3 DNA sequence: TGTGCCAGCAGCTTAGCTGGGACCACTAACTATGGCTACACCTTC.

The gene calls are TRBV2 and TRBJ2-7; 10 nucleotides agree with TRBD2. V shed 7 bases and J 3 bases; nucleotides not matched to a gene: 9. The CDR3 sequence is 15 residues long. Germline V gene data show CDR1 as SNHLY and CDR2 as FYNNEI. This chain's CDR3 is CASKREGPRGYEQYF. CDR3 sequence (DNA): TGTGCCAGCAAGCGGGAGGGACCGCGCGGCTACGAGCAGTACTTC.

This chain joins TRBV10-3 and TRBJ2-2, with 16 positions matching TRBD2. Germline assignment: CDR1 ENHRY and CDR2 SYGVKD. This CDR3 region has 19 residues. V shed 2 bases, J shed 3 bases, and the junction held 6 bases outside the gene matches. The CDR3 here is CAISETKGLAGGHTGELFF. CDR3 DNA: TGTGCCATCAGTGAGACAAAGGGACTAGCGGGGGGGCACACCGGGGAGCTGTTTTTT.

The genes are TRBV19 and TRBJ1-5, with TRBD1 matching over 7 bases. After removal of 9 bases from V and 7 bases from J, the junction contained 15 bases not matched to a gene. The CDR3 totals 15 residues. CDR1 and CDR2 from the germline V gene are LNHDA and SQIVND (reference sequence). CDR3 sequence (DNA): TGTGCCAGCTCTCTCCCAGACAGGGTCCGACAGCCCCAGCATTTT. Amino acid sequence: CASSLPDRVRQPQHF.

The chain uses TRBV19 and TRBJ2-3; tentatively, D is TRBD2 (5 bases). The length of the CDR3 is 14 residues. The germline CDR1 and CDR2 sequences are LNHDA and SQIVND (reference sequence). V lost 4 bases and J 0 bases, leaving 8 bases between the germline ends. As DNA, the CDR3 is TGTGCCAGTAGTACGGGGTCTAGCACAGATACGCAGTATTTT. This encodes CASSTGSSTDTQYF.

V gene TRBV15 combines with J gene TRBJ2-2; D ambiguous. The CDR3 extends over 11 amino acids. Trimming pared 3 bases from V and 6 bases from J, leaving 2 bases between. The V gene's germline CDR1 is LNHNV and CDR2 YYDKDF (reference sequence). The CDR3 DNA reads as TGTGCCACCAGCAGGGCCGGGGAGCTGTTTTTT. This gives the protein CATSRAGELFF.

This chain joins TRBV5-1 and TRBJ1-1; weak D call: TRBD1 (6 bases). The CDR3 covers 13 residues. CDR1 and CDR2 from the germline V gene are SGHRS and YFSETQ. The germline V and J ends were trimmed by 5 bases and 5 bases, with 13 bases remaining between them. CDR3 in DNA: TGCGCCAGCAGACTTCAACAGGGAACTGAAGCTTTCTTT. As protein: CASRLQQGTEAFF.

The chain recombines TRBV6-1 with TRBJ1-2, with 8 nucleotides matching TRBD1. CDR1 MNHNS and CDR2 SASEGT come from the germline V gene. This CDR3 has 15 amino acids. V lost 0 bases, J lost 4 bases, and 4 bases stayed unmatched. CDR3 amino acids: CASSEAGTGGYGYTF. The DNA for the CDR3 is TGTGCCAGCAGTGAAGCAGGGACAGGAGGCTATGGCTACACCTTC.

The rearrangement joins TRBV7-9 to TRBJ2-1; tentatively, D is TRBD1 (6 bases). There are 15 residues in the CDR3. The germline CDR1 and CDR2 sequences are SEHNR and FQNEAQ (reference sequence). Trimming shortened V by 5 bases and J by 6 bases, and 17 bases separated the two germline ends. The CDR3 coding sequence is TGTGCCAGCAGCCGAGGGGGTGTCCTCTCCAATGAGCAGTTCTTC. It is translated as CASSRGGVLSNEQFF.

DNA for the CDR3: TGTGCCAGCAGTGAATTCCACATCTCCTACGAGCAGTACTTC. It codes for CASSEFHISYEQYF. The chain carries TRBV6-1 and TRBJ2-7; D gene unclear. Trimming shortened V by 2 bases and J by 0 bases, and 8 bases separated the two germline ends. This CDR3 comprises 14 residues. From germline, CDR1 is MNHNS and CDR2 SASEGT.

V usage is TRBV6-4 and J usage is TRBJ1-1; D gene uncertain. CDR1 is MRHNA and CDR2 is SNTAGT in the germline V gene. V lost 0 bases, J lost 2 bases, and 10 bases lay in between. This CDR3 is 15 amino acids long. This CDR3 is CASSDSRSPNTEAFF. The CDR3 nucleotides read TGTGCCAGCAGTGACTCAAGGTCACCAAACACTGAAGCTTTCTTT.

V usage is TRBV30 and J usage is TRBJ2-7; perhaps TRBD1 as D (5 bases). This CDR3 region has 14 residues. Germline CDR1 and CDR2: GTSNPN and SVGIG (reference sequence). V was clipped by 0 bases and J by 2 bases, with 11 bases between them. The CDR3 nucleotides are TGTGCCTGGAGTGTGGCAGGGCAGGCCTACGAGCAGTACTTC. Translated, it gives CAWSVAGQAYEQYF. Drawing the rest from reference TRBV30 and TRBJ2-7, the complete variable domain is SQTIHQWPATLVQPVGSPLSLECTVEGTSNPNLYWYRQAAGRGLQLLFYSVGIGQISSEVPQNLSASRPQDRQFILSSKKLLLSDSGFYLCAWSVAGQAYEQYFGPGTRLTVT.

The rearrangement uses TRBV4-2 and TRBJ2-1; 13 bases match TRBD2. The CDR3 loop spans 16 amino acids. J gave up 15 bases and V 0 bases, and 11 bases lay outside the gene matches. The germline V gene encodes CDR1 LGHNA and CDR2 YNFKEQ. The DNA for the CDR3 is TGTGCCAGCAGCCAAGAAGACCGACTAGCGGGAGGCCTGGGGTTCTTC. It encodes CASSQEDRLAGGLGFF.

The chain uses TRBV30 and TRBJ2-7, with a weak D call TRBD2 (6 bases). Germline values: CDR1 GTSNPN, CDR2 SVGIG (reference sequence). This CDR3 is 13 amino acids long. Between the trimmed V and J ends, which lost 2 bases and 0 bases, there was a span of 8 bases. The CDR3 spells CAWSWRASYEQYF. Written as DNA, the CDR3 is TGTGCCTGGAGTTGGAGGGCCTCCTACGAGCAGTACTTC.

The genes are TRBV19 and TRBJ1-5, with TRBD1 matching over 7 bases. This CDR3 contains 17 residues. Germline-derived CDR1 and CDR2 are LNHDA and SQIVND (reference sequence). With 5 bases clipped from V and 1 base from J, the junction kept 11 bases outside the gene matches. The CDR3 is CASSVYSGTASNQPQHF. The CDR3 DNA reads TGTGCCAGTAGTGTCTACTCCGGGACAGCCAGCAATCAGCCCCAGCATTTT. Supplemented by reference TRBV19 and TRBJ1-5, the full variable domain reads DGGITQSPKYLFRKEGQNVTLSCEQNLNHDAMYWYRQDPGQGLRLIYYSQIVNDFQKGDIAEGYSVSREKKESFPLTVTSAQKNPTAFYLCASSVYSGTASNQPQHFGDGTRLSIL.

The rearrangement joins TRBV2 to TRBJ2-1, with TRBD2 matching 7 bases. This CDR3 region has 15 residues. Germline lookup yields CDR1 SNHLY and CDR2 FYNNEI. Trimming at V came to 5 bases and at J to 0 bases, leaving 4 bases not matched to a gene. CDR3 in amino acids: CASSSGVSSYNEQFF. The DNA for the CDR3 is TGTGCCAGCAGTAGCGGGGTTAGCTCCTACAATGAGCAGTTCTTC.

CDR3 sequence (DNA): TGTGCCAGCAGTGAGGGGACAGGTTCGCAGTACTTC. Encoded protein: CASSEGTGSQYF. This chain uses TRBV28 with TRBJ2-7; TRBD1 matches at 8 bases. The CDR3 length is 12 residues. The trim removed 5 bases at V and 9 bases at J, leaving 6 bases unmatched. Germline V gives CDR1 MDHEN, CDR2 SYDVKM.

CDR3 in DNA: TGTGCCAGCAGCTTATCTGAGGGGCCCTCCTACGAGCAGTACTTC. Translation gives CASSLSEGPSYEQYF. This rearrangement joins TRBV11-2 to TRBJ2-7; D possibly uses TRBD1 or TRBD2 (5 bases each). The CDR3 runs 15 residues. The V gene's germline CDR1 is SGHAT and CDR2 FQNNGV. Trimming cost V 2 bases and J 0 bases, with 11 bases left between them.

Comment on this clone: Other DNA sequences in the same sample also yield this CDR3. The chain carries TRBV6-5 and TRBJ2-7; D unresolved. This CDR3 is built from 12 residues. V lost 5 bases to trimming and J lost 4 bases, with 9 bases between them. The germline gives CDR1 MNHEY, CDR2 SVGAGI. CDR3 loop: CASSPLGYEQYF. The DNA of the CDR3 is TGTGCCAGCAGTCCCCTAGGTTACGAGCAGTACTTC.

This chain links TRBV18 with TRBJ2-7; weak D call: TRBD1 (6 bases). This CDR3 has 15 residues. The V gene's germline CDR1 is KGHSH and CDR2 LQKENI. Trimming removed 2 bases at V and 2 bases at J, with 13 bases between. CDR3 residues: CASSPGQTAAYEQYF. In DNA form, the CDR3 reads TGTGCCAGCTCACCAGGACAGACCGCGGCCTACGAGCAGTACTTC.